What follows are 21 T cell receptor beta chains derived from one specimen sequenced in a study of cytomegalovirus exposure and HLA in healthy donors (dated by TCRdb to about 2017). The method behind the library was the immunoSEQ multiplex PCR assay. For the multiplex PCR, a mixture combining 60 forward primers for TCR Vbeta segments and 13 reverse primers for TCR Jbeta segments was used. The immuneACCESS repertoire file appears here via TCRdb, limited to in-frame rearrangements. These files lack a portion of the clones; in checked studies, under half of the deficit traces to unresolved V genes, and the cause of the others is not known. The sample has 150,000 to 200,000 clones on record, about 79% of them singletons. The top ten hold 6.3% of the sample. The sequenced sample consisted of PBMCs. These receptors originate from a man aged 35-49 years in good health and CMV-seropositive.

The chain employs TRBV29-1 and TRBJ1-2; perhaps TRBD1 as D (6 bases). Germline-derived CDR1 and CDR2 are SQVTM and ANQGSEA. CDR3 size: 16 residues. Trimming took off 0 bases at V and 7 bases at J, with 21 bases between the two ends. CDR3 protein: CSVEDARRGIVGGYTF. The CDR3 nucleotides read TGCAGCGTTGAAGATGCCCGCAGGGGAATAGTGGGTGGCTACACCTTC. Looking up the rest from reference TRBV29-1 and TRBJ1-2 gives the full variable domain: SAVISQKPSRDICQRGTSLTIQCQVDSQVTMMFWYRQQPGQSLTLIATANQGSEATYESGFVIDKFPISRPNLTFSTLTVSNMSPEDSSIYLCSVEDARRGIVGGYTFGSGTRLTVV.

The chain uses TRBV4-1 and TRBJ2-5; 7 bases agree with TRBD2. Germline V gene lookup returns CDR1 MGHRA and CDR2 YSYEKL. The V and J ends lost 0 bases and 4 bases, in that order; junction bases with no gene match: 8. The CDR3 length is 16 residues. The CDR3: CASSQERRLAGETQYF. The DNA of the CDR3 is TGCGCCAGCAGCCAAGAGCGGAGGTTAGCGGGAGAGACCCAGTACTTC.

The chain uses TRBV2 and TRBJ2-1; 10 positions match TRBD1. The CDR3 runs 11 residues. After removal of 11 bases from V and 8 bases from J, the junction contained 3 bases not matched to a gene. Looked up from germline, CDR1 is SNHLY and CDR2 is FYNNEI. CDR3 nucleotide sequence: TGTGCCGGAGGACAGGGGGATGAGCAGTTCTTC. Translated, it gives CAGGQGDEQFF. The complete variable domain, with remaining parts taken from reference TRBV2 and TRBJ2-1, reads EPEVTQTPSHQVTQMGQEVILRCVPISNHLYFYWYRQILGQKVEFLVSFYNNEISEKSEIFDDQFSVERPDGSNFTLKIRSTKLEDSAMYFCAGGQGDEQFFGPGTRLTVL.

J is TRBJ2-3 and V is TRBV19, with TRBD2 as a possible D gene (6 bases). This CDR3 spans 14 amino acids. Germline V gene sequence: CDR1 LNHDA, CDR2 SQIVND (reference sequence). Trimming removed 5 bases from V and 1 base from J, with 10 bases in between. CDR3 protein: CASSPGDGTDTQYF. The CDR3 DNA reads TGTGCCAGTAGTCCGGGGGACGGCACAGATACGCAGTATTTT.

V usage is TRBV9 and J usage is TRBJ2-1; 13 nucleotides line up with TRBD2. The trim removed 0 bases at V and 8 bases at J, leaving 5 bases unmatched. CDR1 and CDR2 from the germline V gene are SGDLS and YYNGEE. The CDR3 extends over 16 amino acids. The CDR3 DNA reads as TGTGCCAGCAGCGTAGAGGGGACTAGCGGGATCTATGAGCAGTTCTTC. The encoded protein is CASSVEGTSGIYEQFF. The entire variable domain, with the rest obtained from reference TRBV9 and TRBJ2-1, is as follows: DSGVTQTPKHLITATGQRVTLRCSPRSGDLSVYWYQQSLDQGLQFLIQYYNGEERAKGNILERFSAQQFPDLHSELNLSSLELGDSALYFCASSVEGTSGIYEQFFGPGTRLTVL.

The CDR3 DNA follows: TGCGCCAGCAGCCGCGTCGAGGGGGAGAATTCACCCCTCCACTTT. Its translation: CASSRVEGENSPLHF. The chain carries TRBV5-1 and TRBJ1-6; D is perhaps TRBD1 (6 bases). Germline-derived CDR1 and CDR2 are SGHRS and YFSETQ. Deletions cut 4 bases from V and 7 bases from J, with 15 bases between. CDR3 size: 15 residues.

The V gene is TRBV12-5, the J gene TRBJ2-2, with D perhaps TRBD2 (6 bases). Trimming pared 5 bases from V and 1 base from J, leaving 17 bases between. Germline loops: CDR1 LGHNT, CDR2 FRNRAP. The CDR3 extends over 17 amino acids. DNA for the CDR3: TGTGCTAGTGGTGCCCCCCTCGGAGGGCTGAACACCGGGGAGCTGTTTTTT. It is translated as CASGAPLGGLNTGELFF.

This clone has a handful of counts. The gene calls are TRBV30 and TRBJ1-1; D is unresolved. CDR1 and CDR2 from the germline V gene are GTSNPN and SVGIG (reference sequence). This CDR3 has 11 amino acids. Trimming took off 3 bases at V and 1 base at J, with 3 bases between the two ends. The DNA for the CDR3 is TGTGCCTGGAGACAGAACACTGAAGCTTTCTTT. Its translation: CAWRQNTEAFF.

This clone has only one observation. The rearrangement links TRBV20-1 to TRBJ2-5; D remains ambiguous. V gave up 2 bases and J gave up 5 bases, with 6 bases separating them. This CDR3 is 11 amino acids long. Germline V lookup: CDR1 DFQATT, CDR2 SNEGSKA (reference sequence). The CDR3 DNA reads TGCAGTGCTAGATTCAGGGAGACCCAGTACTTC. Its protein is CSARFRETQYF.

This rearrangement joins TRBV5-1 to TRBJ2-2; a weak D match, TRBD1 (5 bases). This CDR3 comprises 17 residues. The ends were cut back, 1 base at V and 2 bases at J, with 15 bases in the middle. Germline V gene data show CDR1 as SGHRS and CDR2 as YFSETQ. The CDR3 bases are TGCGCCAGCAGCTTGTTTTCGGCAGGGCTTAACACCGGGGAGCTGTTTTTT. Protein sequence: CASSLFSAGLNTGELFF.

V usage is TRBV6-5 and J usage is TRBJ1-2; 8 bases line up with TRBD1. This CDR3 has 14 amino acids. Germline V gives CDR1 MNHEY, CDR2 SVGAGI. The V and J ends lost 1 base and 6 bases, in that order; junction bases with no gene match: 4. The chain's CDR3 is CASSYLTGENGYTF. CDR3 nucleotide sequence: TGTGCCAGCAGTTACTTGACAGGGGAAAATGGCTACACCTTC.

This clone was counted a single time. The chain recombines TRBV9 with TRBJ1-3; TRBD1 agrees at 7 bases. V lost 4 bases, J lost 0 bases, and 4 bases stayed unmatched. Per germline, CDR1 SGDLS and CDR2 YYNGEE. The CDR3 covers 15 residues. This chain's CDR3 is CASSITGASGNTIYF. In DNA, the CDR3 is TGTGCCAGCAGCATCACAGGGGCCTCTGGAAACACCATATATTTT.

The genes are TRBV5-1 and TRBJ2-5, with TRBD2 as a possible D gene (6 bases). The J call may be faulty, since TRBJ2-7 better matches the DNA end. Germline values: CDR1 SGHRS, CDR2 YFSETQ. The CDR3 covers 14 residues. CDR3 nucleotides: TGCGCCAGCAGCCTTTCGGCCACGGGGGACGAGCAGTACTTC. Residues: CASSLSATGDEQYF.

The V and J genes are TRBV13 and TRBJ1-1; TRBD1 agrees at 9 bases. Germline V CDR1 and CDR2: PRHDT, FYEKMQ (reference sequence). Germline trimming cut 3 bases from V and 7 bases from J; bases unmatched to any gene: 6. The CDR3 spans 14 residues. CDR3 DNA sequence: TGTGCCAGCAGCTTGGTGGGACAGGGAGATGAAGCTTTCTTT. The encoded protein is CASSLVGQGDEAFF.

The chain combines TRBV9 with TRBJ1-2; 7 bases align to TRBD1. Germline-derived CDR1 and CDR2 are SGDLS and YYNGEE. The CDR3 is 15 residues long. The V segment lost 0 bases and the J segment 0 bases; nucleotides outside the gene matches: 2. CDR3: CASSVETGTNYGYTF. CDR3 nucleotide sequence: TGTGCCAGCAGCGTAGAGACAGGGACTAACTATGGCTACACCTTC.

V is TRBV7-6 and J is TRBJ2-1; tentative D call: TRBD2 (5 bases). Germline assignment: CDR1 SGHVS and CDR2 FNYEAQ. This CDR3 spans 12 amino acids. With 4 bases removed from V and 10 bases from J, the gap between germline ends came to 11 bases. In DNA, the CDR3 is TGTGCCAGCAGCTCCCGGACTGCCGAGCAGTTCTTC. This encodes CASSSRTAEQFF.

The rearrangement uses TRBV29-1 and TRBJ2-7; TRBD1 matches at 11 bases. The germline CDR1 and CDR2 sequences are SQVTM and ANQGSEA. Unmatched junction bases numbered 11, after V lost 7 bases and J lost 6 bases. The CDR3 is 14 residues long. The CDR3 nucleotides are TGCAGCGGGAATACCGGGACAGGGGGTAGCGAGCAGTACTTC. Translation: CSGNTGTGGSEQYF.

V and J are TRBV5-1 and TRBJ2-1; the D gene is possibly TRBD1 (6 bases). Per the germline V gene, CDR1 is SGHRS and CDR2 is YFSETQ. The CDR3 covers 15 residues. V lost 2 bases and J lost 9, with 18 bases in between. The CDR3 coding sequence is TGCGCCAGCAGCTTAACATGGGCAGGGGACGGTGAGCAGTTCTTC. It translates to CASSLTWAGDGEQFF.

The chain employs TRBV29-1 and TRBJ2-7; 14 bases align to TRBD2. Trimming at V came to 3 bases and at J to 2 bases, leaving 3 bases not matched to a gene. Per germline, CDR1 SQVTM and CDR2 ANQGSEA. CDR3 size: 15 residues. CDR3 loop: CSVDGTSGSTYEQYF. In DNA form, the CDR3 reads TGCAGCGTTGACGGGACTAGCGGGAGTACCTACGAGCAGTACTTC.

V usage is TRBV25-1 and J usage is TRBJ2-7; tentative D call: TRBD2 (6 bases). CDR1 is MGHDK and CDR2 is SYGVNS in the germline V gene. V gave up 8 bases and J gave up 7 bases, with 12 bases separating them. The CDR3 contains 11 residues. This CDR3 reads CASGGDGEQYF. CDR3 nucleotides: TGTGCCAGCGGAGGGGACGGAGAGCAGTACTTC.

The CDR3 coding sequence is TGTGCCAGCTCACCCACGACAGGGCTTGGAAACACCATATATTTT. Translated, it gives CASSPTTGLGNTIYF. This chain uses TRBV18 with TRBJ1-3; 7 nucleotides match TRBD1. CDR1 and CDR2 (germline): KGHSH, LQKENI. The J segment lost 3 bases and the V segment lost 3 bases, leaving 5 bases of the junction unmatched. The CDR3 totals 15 residues.